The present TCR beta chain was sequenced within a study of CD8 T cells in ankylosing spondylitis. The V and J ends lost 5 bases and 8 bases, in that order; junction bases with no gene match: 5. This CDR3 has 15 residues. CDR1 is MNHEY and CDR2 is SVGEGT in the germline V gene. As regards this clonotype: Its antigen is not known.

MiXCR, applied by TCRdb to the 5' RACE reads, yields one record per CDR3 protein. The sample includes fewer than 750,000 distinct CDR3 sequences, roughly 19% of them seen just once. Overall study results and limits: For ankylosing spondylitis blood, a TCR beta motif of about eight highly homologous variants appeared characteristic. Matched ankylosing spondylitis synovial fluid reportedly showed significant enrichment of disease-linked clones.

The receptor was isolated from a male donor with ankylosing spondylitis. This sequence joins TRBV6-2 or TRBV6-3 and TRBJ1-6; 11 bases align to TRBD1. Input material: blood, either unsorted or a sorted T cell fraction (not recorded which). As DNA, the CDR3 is TGTGCCAGCAGTGATCCGGGACAGGGGGATTCACCCCTCCACTTT. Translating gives CASSDPGQGDSPLHF.